This T cell receptor beta chain comes out of a study of shared clonotypes between healthy human individuals. Study summary: Participating donors consisted of a couple of women and a few men aged 18 to 49.

Findings and limits, study-wide: Clonotype sharing among donors likely depends on sequencing depth.

Every contributor of samples was a Caucasian grown-up residing in Nashville, Tennessee. Germline trimming cut 0 bases from V and 8 bases from J; bases unmatched to any gene: 5. The CDR3 is 15 residues long. The V gene's germline CDR1 is SEHNR and CDR2 FQNEAQ (reference sequence). With regard to this clone: The antigen is not known.

The authors sequenced unsorted PBMC DNA on ten immunoSEQ deep assay plates. Repertoires were generated with immunoSEQ multiplex PCR, while TCRdb's copy carries only in-frame clones and drops some. The data hold about 490,000 clones, with over 65% observed a single time. The chain couples TRBV7-9 to TRBJ2-1; the match to TRBD2 covers 9 bases. Material for sequencing was PBMCs. The receptor's source is a woman aged 40-49 years in good health. Some clones in this sample may be carry-over from other donors' samples. CDR3 coding DNA: TGTGCCAGCAGCTTAGCGCGGGAGGGCCGCTATGAGCAGTTCTTC. Translating gives CASSLAREGRYEQFF.